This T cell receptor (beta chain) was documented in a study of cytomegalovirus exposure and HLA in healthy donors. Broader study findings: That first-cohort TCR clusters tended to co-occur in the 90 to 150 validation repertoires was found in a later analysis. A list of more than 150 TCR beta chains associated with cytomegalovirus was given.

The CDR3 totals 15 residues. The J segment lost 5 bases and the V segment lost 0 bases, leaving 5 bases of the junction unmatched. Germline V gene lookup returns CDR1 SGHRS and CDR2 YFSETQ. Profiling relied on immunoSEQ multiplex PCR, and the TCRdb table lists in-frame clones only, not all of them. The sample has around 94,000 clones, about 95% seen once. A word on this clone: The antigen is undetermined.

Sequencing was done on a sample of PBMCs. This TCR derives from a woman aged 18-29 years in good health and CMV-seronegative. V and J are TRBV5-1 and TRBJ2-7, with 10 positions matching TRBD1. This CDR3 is CASSLEGQGSDEQYF. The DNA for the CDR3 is TGCGCCAGCAGCTTGGAGGGACAGGGGTCCGACGAGCAGTACTTC.